The subject of this entry is one TCR beta chain. The record originates from a study of blood T cell repertoires in COVID-19. Study background: There were acute and convalescent COVID-19 samples, and they came from the United States, Italy and Spain. PBMCs, B-cell-depleted T cells, or T cells provided the cDNA or gDNA that made up the material.

Germline loops: CDR1 SGHRS, CDR2 YFSETQ. The trim removed 3 bases at V and 7 bases at J, leaving 6 bases unmatched. The CDR3 consists of 15 residues. Original data processing: Amplification from reference gene primers served as the basis for estimated nucleated cell counts. Only in-frame clones appear in the TCRdb table, and some are missing; sequencing was by immunoSEQ multiplex PCR. V and J calls and clone size are copied from that table; D and trimming were computed from the DNA. The sample has roughly 67,000 clones, approximately 87% seen once; the top ten hold 3.5% to 5.5%. The chain carries TRBV5-1 and TRBJ2-1, with 11 bases fitting TRBD2. Sequenced sample: peripheral blood. The receptor was isolated from a man aged 50 to 59 with active COVID-19. The CDR3 protein is CASSSTSGGPNEQFF. CDR3 in DNA: TGCGCCAGCAGCTCAACTAGCGGGGGACCGAATGAGCAGTTCTTC.